This TCR beta chain emerged from a study of patients and donors after allogeneic stem cell transplantation. TCRdb reprocessed the RT-PCR reads with MiXCR, giving one entry per CDR3 protein. The sample yields under 170,000 distinct CDR3 sequences, over 30% seen once. This clonotype was observed a few times. V lost 1 base, J lost 10 bases, and 11 bases stayed unmatched. This CDR3 spans 17 amino acids. Sequenced input: blood, either unsorted or a sorted T cell fraction (not recorded which). This chain uses TRBV12-3 or TRBV12-4 with TRBJ1-6, with TRBD1 matching 9 bases. The source is a human donor who was either an allogeneic HSCT recipient or a stem cell or donor lymphocyte infusion donor (not recorded which). It is not recorded whose cells these are; they may come from a transplant donor. Here the CDR3 DNA reads TGTGCCAGCAGTTTAGTCTGGACAGGGGCTTTGAAGTCACCCCTCCACTTT. It is translated as CASSLVWTGALKSPLHF.